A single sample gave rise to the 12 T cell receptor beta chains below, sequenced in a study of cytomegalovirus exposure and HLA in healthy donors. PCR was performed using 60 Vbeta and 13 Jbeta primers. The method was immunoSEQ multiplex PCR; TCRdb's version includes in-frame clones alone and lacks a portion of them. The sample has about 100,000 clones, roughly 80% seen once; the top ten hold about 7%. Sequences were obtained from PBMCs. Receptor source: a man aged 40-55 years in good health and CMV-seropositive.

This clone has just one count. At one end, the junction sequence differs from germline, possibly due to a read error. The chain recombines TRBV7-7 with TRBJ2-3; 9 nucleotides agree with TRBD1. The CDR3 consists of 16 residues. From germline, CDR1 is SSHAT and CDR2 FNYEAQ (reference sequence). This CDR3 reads CASSPGTGWSTDTQYF. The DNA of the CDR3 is TGTGCTAGCAGCCCCGGGACAGGGTGGAGCACAGATACGCAGTATTTT.

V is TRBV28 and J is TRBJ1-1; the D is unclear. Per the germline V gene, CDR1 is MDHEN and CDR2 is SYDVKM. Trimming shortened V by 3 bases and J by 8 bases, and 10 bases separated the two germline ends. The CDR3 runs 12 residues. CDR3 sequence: CASSFNPGEAFF. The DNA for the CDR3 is TGTGCCAGCAGTTTTAATCCGGGGGAAGCTTTCTTT.

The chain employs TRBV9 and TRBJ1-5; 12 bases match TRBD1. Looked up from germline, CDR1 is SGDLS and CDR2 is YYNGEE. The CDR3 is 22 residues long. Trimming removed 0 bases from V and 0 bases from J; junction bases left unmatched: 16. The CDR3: CASSVDDSVGDRGPYSNQPQHF. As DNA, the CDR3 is TGTGCCAGCAGCGTAGATGATTCGGTGGGGGACAGGGGGCCTTATAGCAATCAGCCCCAGCATTTT.

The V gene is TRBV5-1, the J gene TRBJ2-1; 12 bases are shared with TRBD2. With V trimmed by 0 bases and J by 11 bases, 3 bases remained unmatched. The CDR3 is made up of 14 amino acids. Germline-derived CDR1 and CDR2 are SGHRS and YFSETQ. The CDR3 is CASSLELAGGQQFF. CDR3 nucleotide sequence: TGCGCCAGCAGCTTGGAACTAGCGGGAGGTCAGCAGTTCTTC.

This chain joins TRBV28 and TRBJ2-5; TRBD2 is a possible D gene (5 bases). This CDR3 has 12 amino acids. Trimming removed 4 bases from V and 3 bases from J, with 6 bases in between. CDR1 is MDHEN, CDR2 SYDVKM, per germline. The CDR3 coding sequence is TGTGCCAGCAGTTCCGGGAAAGAGACCCAGTACTTC. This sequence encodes CASSSGKETQYF.

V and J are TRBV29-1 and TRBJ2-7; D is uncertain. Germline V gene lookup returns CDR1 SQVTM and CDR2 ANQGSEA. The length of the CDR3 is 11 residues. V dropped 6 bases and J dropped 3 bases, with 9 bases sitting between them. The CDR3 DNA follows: TGCAGCGTAATCGACAACTACGAGCAGTACTTC. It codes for CSVIDNYEQYF.

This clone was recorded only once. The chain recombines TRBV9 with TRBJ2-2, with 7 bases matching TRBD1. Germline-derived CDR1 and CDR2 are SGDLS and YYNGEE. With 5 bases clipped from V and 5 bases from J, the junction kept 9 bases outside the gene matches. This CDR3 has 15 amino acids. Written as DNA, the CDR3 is TGTGCCAGCAGTAGACAGGGATTTGAGACCGGGGAGCTGTTTTTT. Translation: CASSRQGFETGELFF.

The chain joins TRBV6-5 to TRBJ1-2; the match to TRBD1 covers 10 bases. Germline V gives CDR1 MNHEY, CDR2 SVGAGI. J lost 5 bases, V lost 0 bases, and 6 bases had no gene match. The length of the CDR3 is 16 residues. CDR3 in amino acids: CASSYSPGQGTYGYTF. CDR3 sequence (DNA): TGTGCCAGCAGTTACTCTCCGGGACAGGGGACTTATGGCTACACCTTC.

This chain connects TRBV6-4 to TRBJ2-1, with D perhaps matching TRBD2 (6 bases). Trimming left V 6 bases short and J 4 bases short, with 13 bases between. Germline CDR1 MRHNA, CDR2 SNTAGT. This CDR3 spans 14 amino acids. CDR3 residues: CASSLGAGYNEQFF. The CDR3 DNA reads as TGTGCCAGCAGCCTGGGCGCGGGGTACAATGAGCAGTTCTTC.

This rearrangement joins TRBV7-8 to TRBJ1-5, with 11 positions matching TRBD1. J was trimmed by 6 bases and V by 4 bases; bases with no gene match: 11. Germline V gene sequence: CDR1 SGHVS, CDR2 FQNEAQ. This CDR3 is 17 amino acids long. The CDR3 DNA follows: TGTGCCAGCAGCTCCACCCCCCCGGGACAGGGGGGTCAGCCCCAGCATTTT. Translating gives CASSSTPPGQGGQPQHF.

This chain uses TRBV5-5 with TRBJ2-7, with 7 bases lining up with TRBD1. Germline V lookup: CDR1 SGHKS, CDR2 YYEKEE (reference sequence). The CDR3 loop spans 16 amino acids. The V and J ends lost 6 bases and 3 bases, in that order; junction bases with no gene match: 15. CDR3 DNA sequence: TGTGCCAGCATTTCCCTACTAGGACAGGCGAGCTACGAGCAGTACTTC. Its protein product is CASISLLGQASYEQYF.

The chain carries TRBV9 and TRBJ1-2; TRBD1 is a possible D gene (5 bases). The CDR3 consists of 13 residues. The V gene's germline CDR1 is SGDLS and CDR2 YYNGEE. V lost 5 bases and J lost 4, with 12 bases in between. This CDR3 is CASSTGVGYGYTF. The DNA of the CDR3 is TGTGCCAGCAGTACGGGGGTAGGCTATGGCTACACCTTC.